The source of this TCR beta chain is a study of cytomegalovirus exposure and HLA in healthy donors. Study-wide points: Earlier findings revealed that most TCR beta V segments proved productive either about 87% or about 30% of the time. Available immune exposure information covered CMV serostatus only. Follow-up analysis later connected one missense variant in DCLRE1C with trimming of TCR beta V- and J-genes. Overall, roughly 160 TCR beta chains were annotated as cytomegalovirus-associated.

On this clone: Its target is unknown.

The PCR contained 60 Vbeta and 13 Jbeta primers. Only in-frame clones appear in the TCRdb table, and some are missing; sequencing was by immunoSEQ multiplex PCR. The sample records some 120,000 clones, less than 85% being singletons. This TCR came from a man aged 25-45 years in good health and CMV-seropositive. The material sequenced was PBMCs.

CDR3 protein: CASSLVQSPGTEAFF. Written as DNA, the CDR3 is TGTGCCAGCAGCTTAGTTCAGTCCCCGGGGACTGAAGCTTTCTTT. The chain combines TRBV7-2 with TRBJ1-1; D not resolved. Germline assignment: CDR1 SGHTA and CDR2 FQGNSA. The CDR3 is made up of 15 amino acids. The germline V and J ends were trimmed by 1 base and 5 bases, with 14 bases remaining between them.